This paragraph reports one T cell receptor beta chain. No antigen is known for it. Ipilimumab CTLA-4 blockade and focal radiation were given to patients with chemo-refractory metastatic non-small-cell lung cancer. This sample was included in a study of radiotherapy plus CTLA-4 blockade in lung cancer. Study summary: Objective response rate was about 20%; disease control rate, 31%. Findings and limits, study-wide: In blood, tumor-derived TCR clones expanded after radiotherapy plus ipilimumab.

CDR3 size: 13 residues. CDR1 is SGHDT and CDR2 is YYEEEE in the germline V gene. The germline V and J ends were trimmed by 1 base and 6 bases, with 9 bases remaining between them. Repertoires were generated with immunoSEQ multiplex PCR, while TCRdb's copy carries only in-frame clones and drops some. The sample consists of 70,000 to 95,000 clones, about four fifths of them appearing once. V usage is TRBV5-6 and J usage is TRBJ2-3, with D possibly being TRBD1 (6 bases). The input for sequencing was peripheral blood, taken from a patient treated with radiotherapy plus ipilimumab. This receptor was obtained from a human donor with non-small cell lung cancer that progressed on radiotherapy plus ipilimumab. DNA for the CDR3: TGTGCCAGCAGCTTGAAGGGGGTGGATACGCAGTATTTT. Its translation: CASSLKGVDTQYF.